This TCR beta chain was recorded in a study of T cells in Graves' hyperthyroidism and ophthalmopathy. Study-wide findings and caveats: The majority of expanded thyroid clonotypes above 0.001 also appeared in blood. Ophthalmopathy was separated from stable hyperthyroidism by a 13 V-J model.

This clonotype appeared many times. The antigen remains undetermined. CDR3 length: 12 amino acids. CDR1 and CDR2 (germline): SGHTA, FQGNSA. Deletions cut 5 bases from V and 8 bases from J, with 12 bases between. Diagnosis rested on symptoms, serum thyroxine and TRAb, thyroid ultrasound, and orbital computed tomography. Amplification of TCR beta CDR3 regions was performed using RNA transcripts as template. HTBI primers drove first-round RT-PCR of the TCR CDR3. TCRdb re-analysed the multiplex PCR reads in MiXCR, keeping a single row per CDR3 protein. Here the sample spans more than 300,000 distinct CDR3 sequences, approximately 15% being singletons.

The source of this sequence is a woman younger than 45 with Graves' ophthalmopathy. The specimen sequenced was blood. This sequence joins TRBV7-2 and TRBJ1-1; D is ambiguous. Here the CDR3 reads CASSQRRSEAFF. CDR3 bases: TGTGCCAGCAGCCAAAGGCGGTCCGAAGCTTTCTTT. Full variable domain (remainder filled in from reference TRBV7-2 and TRBJ1-1): GAGVSQSPSNKVTEKGKDVELRCDPISGHTALYWYRQSLGQGLEFLIYFQGNSAPDKSGLPSDRFSAERTGGSVSTLTIQRTQQEDSAVYLCASSQRRSEAFFGQGTRLTVV.